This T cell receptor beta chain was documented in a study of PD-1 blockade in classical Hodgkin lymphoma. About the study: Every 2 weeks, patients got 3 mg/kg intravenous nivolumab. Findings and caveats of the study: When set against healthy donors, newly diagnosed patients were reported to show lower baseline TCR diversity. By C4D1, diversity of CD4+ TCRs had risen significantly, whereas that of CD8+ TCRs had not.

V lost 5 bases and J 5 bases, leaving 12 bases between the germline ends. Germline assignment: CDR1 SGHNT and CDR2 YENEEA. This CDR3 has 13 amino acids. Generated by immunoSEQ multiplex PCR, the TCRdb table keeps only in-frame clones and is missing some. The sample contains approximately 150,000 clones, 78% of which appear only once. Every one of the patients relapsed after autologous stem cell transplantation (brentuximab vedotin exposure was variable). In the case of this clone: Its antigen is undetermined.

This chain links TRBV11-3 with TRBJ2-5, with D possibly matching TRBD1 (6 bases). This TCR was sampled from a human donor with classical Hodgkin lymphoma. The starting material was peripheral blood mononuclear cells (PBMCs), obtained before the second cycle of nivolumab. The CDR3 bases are TGTGCCAGCAGCCGGATGGGGGCGGAGACCCAGTACTTC. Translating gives CASSRMGAETQYF.